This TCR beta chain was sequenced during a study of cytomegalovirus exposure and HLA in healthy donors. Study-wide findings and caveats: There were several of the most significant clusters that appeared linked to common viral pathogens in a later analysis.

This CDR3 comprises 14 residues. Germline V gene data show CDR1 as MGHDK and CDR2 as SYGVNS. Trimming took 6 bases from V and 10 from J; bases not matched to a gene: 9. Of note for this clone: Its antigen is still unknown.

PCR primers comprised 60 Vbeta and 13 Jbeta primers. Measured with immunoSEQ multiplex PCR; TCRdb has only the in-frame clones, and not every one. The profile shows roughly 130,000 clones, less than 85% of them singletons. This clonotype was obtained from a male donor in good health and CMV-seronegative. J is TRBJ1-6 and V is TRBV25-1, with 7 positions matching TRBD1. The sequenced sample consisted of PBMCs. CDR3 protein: CASRTDREGSPLHF. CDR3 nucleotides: TGTGCCAGCAGAACTGACAGGGAAGGCTCACCCCTCCACTTT.